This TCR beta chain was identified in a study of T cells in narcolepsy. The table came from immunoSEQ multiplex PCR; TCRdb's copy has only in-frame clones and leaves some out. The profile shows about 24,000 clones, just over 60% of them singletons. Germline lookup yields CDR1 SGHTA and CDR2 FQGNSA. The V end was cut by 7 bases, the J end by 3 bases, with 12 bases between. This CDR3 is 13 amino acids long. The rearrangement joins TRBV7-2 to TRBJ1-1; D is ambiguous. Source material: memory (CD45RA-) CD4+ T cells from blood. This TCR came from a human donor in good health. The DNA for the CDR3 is TGTGCCAGCATCACTAGGGTTCACACTGAAGCTTTCTTT. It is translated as CASITRVHTEAFF. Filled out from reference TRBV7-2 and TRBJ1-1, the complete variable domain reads GAGVSQSPSNKVTEKGKDVELRCDPISGHTALYWYRQSLGQGLEFLIYFQGNSAPDKSGLPSDRFSAERTGGSVSTLTIQRTQQEDSAVYLCASITRVHTEAFFGQGTRLTVV.